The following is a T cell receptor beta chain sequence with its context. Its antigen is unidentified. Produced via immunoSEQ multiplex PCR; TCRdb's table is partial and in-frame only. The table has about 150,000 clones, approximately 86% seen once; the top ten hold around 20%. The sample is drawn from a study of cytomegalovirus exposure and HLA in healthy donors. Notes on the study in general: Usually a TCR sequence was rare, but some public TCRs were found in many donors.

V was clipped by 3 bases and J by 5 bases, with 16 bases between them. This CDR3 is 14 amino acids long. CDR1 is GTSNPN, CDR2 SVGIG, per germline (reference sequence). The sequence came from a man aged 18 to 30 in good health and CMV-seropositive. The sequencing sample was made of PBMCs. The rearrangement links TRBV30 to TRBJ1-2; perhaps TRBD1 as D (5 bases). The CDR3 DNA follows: TGTGCCTGGAGCCCCTTAGGGGCTCTTTATGGCTACACCTTC. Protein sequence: CAWSPLGALYGYTF.